This T cell receptor beta chain originates from a study of T cell clonotyping in hematopoietic cell transplantation. Study outcomes and limitations: Higher Inverse Simpson Index values in graft donor and pretransplant recipient predicted broader posttransplant TCR diversity. At the given depth, recipient repertoires were over 95% de novo clonotypes. After transplant, recipient diversity fell while pathologically expanded clonotypes grew through day 180.

The CDR3 has 14 amino acids. The V and J ends lost 4 bases and 4 bases, in that order; junction bases with no gene match: 6. The germline V gene encodes CDR1 LGHNA and CDR2 YNFKEQ. This clone has only a few counts. Its cognate antigen is unknown. Recipients were bled about 28 days pretransplant and at posttransplant days 30, 100, 180. Some clones are missing from TCRdb's copy, which holds only in-frame ones; the method was immunoSEQ multiplex PCR. The table lists thousands of clones, about 66% of them singletons. The receptor was derived from a male patient aged 50 to 59 who had an allogeneic stem cell transplant from an unrelated donor, so the T cells may come from the graft donor. Some clones in this sample may be carry-over from other donors' samples. Specimen: PBMCs, collected 180 days after allogeneic stem cell transplant. The chain couples TRBV4-2 to TRBJ2-5; 7 bases are a match to TRBD1. CDR3 loop: CASSPDRVGETQYF. DNA for the CDR3: TGTGCCAGCAGCCCCGACAGGGTTGGAGAGACCCAGTACTTC.